This is a list of T cell receptor beta chains from one sample in a study of regulatory T cells in long-lasting Graves disease. TCRdb ran MiXCR on the multiplex PCR reads and lists one entry per CDR3 protein. The sample has approximately 540,000 distinct CDR3 sequences, more than 10% seen once; the top ten hold 8% to 10%. Another study also made use of these data, one on T cells in Graves' hyperthyroidism and ophthalmopathy.

Source: peripheral blood mononuclear cells (PBMCs), taken at new diagnosis, from a patient treated with antithyroid drugs. These receptors came from a woman aged 25-40 years with Graves disease. Each CDR3 is given with its conserved first and last residue. Each record gives: J gene, D gene, clone size, V gene, CDR3 protein, CDR3 DNA. D genes are given only for firm matches. Part of the rows lack a size; the others show once, few, many or a class for expanded clones.

>TRBJ2-3|TRBD2|many|TRBV29-1
CSVVPSGLAGRTDTQYF
TGCAGCGTTGTTCCATCCGGTCTAGCGGGCCGCACAGATACGCAGTATTTT
>TRBJ1-3|-|-|TRBV5-5
CATSYSAGQVGNTIYF
TGTGCCACCTCCTATTCCGCCGGGCAAGTAGGAAACACCATATATTTT
>TRBJ1-4|-|many|TRBV6-1
CASRGANEKLFF
TGTGCCAGCAGAGGCGCTAATGAAAAACTGTTTTTT
>TRBJ2-3|-|many|TRBV5-1
CASSFLEGVDTQYF
TGCGCCAGCAGCTTCCTGGAGGGGGTAGATACGCAGTATTTT
>TRBJ2-4|TRBD2|many|TRBV3-1
CASSQWVSGTSGNIQYF
TGTGCCAGCAGCCAATGGGTTTCCGGGACTAGCGGGAACATTCAGTACTTC
>TRBJ2-1|-|-|TRBV7-2
CASSLTGRTLGNEQFF
TGTGCCAGCAGCTTAACCGGCAGGACTTTAGGCAATGAGCAGTTCTTC
>TRBJ2-3|-|few|TRBV9
CASSASTFNTDTQYF
TGTGCCAGCAGCGCATCTACCTTCAACACAGATACGCAGTATTTT
>TRBJ2-2|TRBD2|many|TRBV20-1
CSARDSGSMTGELFF
TGCAGTGCTAGAGATAGCGGGAGTATGACCGGGGAGCTGTTTTTT
>TRBJ2-5|-|many|TRBV27
CASSPKFHGEETQYF
TGTGCCAGCAGTCCTAAATTTCATGGGGAAGAGACCCAGTACTTC
>TRBJ2-7|-|many|TRBV28
CASSLAGRIYEQYF
TGTGCCAGCAGTCTTGCGGGACGGATCTACGAGCAGTACTTC
>TRBJ1-1|-|-|TRBV9
CASSVVPGEAFF
TGTGCCAGCAGCGTAGTTCCAGGGGAAGCTTTCTTT
>TRBJ2-7|-|few|TRBV9
CASSVVPAAYEQYF
TGTGCCAGCAGCGTAGTGCCGGCGGCCTACGAGCAGTACTTC
>TRBJ1-1|-|many|TRBV30
CAWSTNSEAFF
TGTGCCTGGAGTACAAACTCGGAAGCTTTCTTT
>TRBJ2-1|-|-|TRBV20-1
CSASMDTEQFF
TGCAGTGCTAGTATGGATACTGAGCAGTTCTTC
>TRBJ2-3|TRBD2|-|TRBV20-1
CSAHWREGYTDTQYF
TGCAGTGCCCATTGGCGGGAGGGTTACACAGATACGCAGTATTTT
>TRBJ2-1|TRBD2|-|TRBV5-5
CASSFWPGLAASSSYNEQFF
TGTGCCAGCAGCTTTTGGCCGGGACTAGCGGCATCCAGCTCCTACAATGAGCAGTTCTTC
>TRBJ2-3|TRBD2|many|TRBV29-1
CSARGLAGEGDTQYF
TGCAGCGCCAGGGGACTAGCGGGAGAAGGAGATACGCAGTATTTT
>TRBJ2-2|TRBD2|many|TRBV7-3
CASSPQLAGNTGELFF
TGTGCCAGCAGCCCCCAACTAGCGGGGAACACCGGGGAGCTGTTTTTT
>TRBJ2-1|-|many|TRBV11-2
CASSLVIHEQFF
TGTGCCAGCAGCTTAGTGATCCATGAGCAGTTCTTC
>TRBJ2-1|-|many|TRBV5-1
CASSLLGASNEQFF
TGCGCCAGCAGCTTGTTGGGAGCGTCCAATGAGCAGTTCTTC
>TRBJ1-6|-|-|TRBV3-1
CASSITVQNSPLHF
TGTGCCAGCAGCATCACCGTTCAAAATTCACCCCTCCACTTT
>TRBJ1-2|-|many|TRBV29-1
CSAQRGNYGYTF
TGCAGCGCCCAGCGGGGGAACTATGGCTACACCTTC
>TRBJ2-3|TRBD2|many|TRBV7-2
CASSWGGGTDTQYF
TGTGCCAGCAGCTGGGGGGGGGGCACAGATACGCAGTATTTT
>TRBJ2-1|TRBD2|many|TRBV7-9
CASSSGLVYEQFF
TGTGCCAGCAGCTCCGGACTAGTCTATGAGCAGTTCTTC
>TRBJ2-2|-|-|TRBV11-3
CASSSKGGGAGTGELFF
TGTGCCAGCAGCTCCAAGGGAGGGGGCGCGGGGACCGGGGAGCTGTTTTTT
>TRBJ2-5|TRBD1|many|TRBV25-1
CASSDPRQGRETQYF
TGTGCCAGCAGTGACCCAAGACAGGGGAGAGAGACCCAGTACTTC
>TRBJ2-7|-|many|TRBV28
CASSLWNCSYEQYF
TGTGCCAGCAGTTTATGGAACTGCTCCTACGAGCAGTACTTC
>TRBJ2-3|-|few|TRBV4-1
CASSQEDRYTDTQYF
TGCGCCAGCAGCCAAGAAGACCGATACACAGATACGCAGTATTTT
>TRBJ2-7|-|-|TRBV18
CASSFLPMDEQYF
TGTGCCAGCTCATTTCTTCCGATGGACGAGCAGTACTTC
>TRBJ2-1|-|many|TRBV20-1
CSVSAGTNNEQFF
TGCAGTGTGTCGGCGGGTACCAACAATGAGCAGTTCTTC
>TRBJ2-3|-|-|TRBV4-3
CASSQQGRDTQYF
TGCGCCAGCAGCCAACAGGGGAGGGATACGCAGTATTTT
>TRBJ1-2|TRBD1|many|TRBV6-1
CASRHPGQGGTNYGYTF
TGTGCCAGCAGACATCCGGGACAGGGGGGGACTAACTATGGCTACACCTTC
>TRBJ1-4|TRBD1|few|TRBV29-1
CSVAGQGGEKLFF
TGCAGCGTTGCGGGACAGGGTGGTGAAAAACTGTTTTTT
>TRBJ1-1|-|many|TRBV7-3
CASSAGAEAFF
TGTGCCAGCAGCGCCGGGGCGGAAGCTTTCTTT
>TRBJ2-1|-|many|TRBV28
CASSLFYEQFF
TGTGCCAGCAGTTTATTTTATGAGCAGTTCTTC
>TRBJ2-3|-|-|TRBV4-2
CASSQVVWGDREEADTQYF
TGTGCCAGCAGCCAAGTAGTCTGGGGCGACAGGGAGGAGGCAGATACGCAGTATTTT
>TRBJ1-5|-|few|TRBV20-1
CSARENTGNQPQHF
TGCAGTGCTAGAGAAAACACAGGTAATCAGCCCCAGCATTTT
>TRBJ1-5|-|many|TRBV30
CAWSPQVRNQPQHF
TGTGCCTGGAGTCCACAGGTCAGAAATCAGCCCCAGCATTTT
>TRBJ2-1|TRBD2|many|TRBV11-2
CASSSSGSSYNEQFF
TGTGCCAGCAGCTCCAGCGGGAGCTCCTACAATGAGCAGTTCTTC